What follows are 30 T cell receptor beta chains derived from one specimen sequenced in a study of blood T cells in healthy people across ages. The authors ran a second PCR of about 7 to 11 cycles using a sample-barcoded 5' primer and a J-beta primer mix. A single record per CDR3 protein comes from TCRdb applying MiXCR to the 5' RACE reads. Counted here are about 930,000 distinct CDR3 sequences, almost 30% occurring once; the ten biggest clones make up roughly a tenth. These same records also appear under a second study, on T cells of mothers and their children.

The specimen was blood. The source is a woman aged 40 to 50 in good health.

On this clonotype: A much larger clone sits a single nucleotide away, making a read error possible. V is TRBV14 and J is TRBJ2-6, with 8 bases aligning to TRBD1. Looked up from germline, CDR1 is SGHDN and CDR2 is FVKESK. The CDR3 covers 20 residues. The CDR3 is CAGSQLLGTGDISGANVLTF. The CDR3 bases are TGTGCCGGCAGCCAACTCCTAGGGACAGGAGACATTTCTGGGGCCAACGTCCTGACTTTC. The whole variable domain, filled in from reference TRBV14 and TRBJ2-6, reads EAGVTQFPSHSVIEKGQTVTLRCDPISGHDNLYWYRRVMGKEIKFLLHFVKESKQDESGMPNNRFLAERTGGTYSTLKVQPAELEDSGVYFCAGSQLLGTGDISGANVLTFGAGSRLTVL.

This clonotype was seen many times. The CDR3 nucleotides are TGCAGTGCCGCCCAGATGGGGGGGGACTATGGCTACACCTTC. Its protein is CSAAQMGGDYGYTF. The chain employs TRBV20-1 and TRBJ1-2, with D maybe TRBD1 (5 bases). The V gene's germline CDR1 is DFQATT and CDR2 SNEGSKA (reference sequence). Trimming took off 6 bases at V and 3 bases at J, with 17 bases between the two ends. The CDR3 loop spans 14 amino acids.

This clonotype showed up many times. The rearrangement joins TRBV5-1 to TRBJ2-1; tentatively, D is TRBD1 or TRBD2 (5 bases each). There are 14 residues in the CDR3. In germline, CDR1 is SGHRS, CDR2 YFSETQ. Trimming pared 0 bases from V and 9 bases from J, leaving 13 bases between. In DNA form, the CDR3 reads TGCGCCAGCAGCTTGGAATCGAGTGGGGGTGAGCAGTTCTTC. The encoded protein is CASSLESSGGEQFF.

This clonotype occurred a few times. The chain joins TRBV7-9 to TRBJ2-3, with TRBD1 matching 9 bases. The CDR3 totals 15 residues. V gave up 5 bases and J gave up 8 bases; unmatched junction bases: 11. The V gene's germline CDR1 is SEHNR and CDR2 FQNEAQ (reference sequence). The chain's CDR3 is CASSPGTGSLLTQYF. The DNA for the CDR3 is TGTGCCAGCAGCCCCGGGACAGGGTCCTTACTTACGCAGTATTTT.

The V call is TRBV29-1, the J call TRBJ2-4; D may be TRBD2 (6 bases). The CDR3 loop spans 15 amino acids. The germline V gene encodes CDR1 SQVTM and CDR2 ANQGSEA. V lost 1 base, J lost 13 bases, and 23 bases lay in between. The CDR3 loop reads CSVEGRDHTYNGQYF. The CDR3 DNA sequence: TGCAGCGTTGAAGGGAGGGACCATACCTACAATGGGCAGTACTTC.

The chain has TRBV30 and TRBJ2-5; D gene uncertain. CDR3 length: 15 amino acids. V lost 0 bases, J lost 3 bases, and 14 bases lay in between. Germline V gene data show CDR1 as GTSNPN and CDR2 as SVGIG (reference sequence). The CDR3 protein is CAWSVPLPSKETQYF. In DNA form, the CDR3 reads TGTGCCTGGAGTGTACCCCTCCCTAGTAAAGAGACCCAGTACTTC.

The CDR3 reads CSAKAGGSYNEQFF. DNA of the CDR3: TGCAGCGCGAAAGCGGGGGGCTCCTACAATGAGCAGTTCTTC. The V call is TRBV29-1, the J call TRBJ2-1; 9 positions match TRBD2. The CDR3 sequence is 14 residues long. Germline trimming cut 7 bases from V and 0 bases from J; bases unmatched to any gene: 4. CDR1 is SQVTM and CDR2 is ANQGSEA in the germline V gene.

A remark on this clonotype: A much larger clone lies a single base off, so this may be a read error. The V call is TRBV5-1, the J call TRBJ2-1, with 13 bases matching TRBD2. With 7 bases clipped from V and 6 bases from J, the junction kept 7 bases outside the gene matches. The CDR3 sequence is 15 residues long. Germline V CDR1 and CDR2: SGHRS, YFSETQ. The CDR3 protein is CASGQTSGGRNEQFF. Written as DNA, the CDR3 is TGCGCCAGCGGCCAGACTAGCGGGGGGCGCAATGAGCAGTTCTTC. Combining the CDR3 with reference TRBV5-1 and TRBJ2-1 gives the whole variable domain KAGVTQTPRYLIKTRGQQVTLSCSPISGHRSVSWYQQTPGQGLQFLFEYFSETQRNKGNFPGRFSGRQFSNSRSEMNVSTLELGDSALYLCASGQTSGGRNEQFFGPGTRLTVL.

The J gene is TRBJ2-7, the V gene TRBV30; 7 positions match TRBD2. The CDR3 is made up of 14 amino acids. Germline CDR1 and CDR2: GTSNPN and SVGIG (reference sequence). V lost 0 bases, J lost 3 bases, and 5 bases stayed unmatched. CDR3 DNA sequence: TGTGCCTGGAGTGTAGCTAGCGGCGACTACGAGCAGTACTTC. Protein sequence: CAWSVASGDYEQYF.

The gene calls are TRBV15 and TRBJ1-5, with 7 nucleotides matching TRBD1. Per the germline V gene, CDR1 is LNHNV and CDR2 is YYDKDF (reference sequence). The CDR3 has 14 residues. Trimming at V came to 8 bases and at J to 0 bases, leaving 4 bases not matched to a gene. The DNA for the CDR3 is TGTGCCACCGCGACAGGGTATAGCAATCAGCCCCAGCATTTT. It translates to CATATGYSNQPQHF.

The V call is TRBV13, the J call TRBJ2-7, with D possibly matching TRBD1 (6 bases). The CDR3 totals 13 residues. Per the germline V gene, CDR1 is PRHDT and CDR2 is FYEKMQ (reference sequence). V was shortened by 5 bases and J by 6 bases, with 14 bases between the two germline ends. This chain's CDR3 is CASSNQGSTEQYF. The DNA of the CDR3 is TGTGCCAGCAGCAACCAGGGGTCGACCGAGCAGTACTTC. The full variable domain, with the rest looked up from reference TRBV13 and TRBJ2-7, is AAGVIQSPRHLIKEKRETATLKCYPIPRHDTVYWYQQGPGQDPQFLISFYEKMQSDKGSIPDRFSAQQFSDYHSELNMSSLELGDSALYFCASSNQGSTEQYFGPGTRLTVT.

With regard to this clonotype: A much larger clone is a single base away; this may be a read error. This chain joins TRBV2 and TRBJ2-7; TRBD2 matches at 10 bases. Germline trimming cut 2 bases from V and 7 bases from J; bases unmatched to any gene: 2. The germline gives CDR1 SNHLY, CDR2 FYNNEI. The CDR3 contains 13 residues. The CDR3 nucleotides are TGTGCCAGCAGTGAACTAGCGGGGGATGAGCAGTACTTC. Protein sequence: CASSELAGDEQYF.

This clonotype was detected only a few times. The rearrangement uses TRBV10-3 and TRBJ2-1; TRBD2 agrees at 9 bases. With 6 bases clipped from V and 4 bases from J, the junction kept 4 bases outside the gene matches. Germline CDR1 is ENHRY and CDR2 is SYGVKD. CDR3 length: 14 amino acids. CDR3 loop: CAIRPAGGYNEQFF. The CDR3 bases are TGTGCCATCAGACCAGCGGGGGGATACAATGAGCAGTTCTTC.

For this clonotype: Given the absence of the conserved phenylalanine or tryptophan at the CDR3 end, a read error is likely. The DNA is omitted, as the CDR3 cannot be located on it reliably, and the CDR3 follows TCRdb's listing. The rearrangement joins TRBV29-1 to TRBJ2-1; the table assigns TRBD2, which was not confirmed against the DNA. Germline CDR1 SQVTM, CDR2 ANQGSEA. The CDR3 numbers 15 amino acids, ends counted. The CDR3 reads CSVEDGQLKGYTFGS.

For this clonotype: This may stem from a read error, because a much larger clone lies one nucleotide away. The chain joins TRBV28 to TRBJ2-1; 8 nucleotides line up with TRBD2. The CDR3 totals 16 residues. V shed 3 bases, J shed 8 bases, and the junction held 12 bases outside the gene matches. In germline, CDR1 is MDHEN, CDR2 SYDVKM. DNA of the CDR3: TGTGCCAGCAGTTTGACCGGGACTAGGAGTTACGATGAGCAGTTCTTC. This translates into CASSLTGTRSYDEQFF.

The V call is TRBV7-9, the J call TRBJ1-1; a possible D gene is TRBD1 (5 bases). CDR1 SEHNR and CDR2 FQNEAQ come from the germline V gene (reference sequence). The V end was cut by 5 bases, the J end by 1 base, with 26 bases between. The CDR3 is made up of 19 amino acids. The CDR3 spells CASSHREGFVKGWNTEAFF. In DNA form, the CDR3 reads TGTGCCAGCAGCCACCGGGAGGGGTTCGTCAAGGGATGGAACACTGAAGCTTTCTTT.

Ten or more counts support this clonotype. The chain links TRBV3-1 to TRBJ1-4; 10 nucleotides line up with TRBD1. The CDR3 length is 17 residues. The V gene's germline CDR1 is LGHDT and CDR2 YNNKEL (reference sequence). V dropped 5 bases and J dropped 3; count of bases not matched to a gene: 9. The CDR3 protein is CASSARDRGAANEKLFF. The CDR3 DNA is TGTGCCAGCAGCGCCCGGGACAGGGGTGCGGCTAATGAAAAACTGTTTTTT.

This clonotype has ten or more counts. The CDR3 is CASSPQENYGYTF. The CDR3 nucleotides read TGTGCCAGCAGCCCACAGGAAAACTATGGCTACACCTTC. This chain links TRBV3-1 with TRBJ1-2; D is perhaps TRBD1 (5 bases). The CDR3 covers 13 residues. The germline V gene has CDR1 LGHDT and CDR2 YNNKEL (reference sequence). Trimming took 4 bases from V and 2 from J, leaving 8 bases between them.

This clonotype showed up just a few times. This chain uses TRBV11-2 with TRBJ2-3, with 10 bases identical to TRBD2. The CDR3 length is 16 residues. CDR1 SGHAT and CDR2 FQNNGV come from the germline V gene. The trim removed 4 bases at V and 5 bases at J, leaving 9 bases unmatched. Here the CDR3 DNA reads TGTGCCAGCAGCTACCTAGCGGGGGCCCGCGGAGATACGCAGTATTTT. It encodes CASSYLAGARGDTQYF.

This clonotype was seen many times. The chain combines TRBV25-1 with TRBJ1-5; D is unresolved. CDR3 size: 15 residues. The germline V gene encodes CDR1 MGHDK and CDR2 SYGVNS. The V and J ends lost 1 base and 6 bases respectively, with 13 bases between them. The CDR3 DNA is TGTGCCAGCAGTGAATCTAGGCAGGCTACTCAGCCCCAGCATTTT. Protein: CASSESRQATQPQHF. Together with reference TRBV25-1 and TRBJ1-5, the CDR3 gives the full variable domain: EADIYQTPRYLVIGTGKKITLECSQTMGHDKMYWYQQDPGMELHLIHYSYGVNSTEKGDLSSESTVSRIRTEHFPLTLESARPSHTSQYLCASSESRQATQPQHFGDGTRLSIL.

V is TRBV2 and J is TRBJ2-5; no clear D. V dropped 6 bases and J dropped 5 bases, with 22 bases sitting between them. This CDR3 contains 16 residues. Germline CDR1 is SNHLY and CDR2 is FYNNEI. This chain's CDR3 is CASRAFRTTTQETQYF. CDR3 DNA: TGTGCCAGCAGAGCGTTTCGAACCACCACTCAGGAGACCCAGTACTTC.

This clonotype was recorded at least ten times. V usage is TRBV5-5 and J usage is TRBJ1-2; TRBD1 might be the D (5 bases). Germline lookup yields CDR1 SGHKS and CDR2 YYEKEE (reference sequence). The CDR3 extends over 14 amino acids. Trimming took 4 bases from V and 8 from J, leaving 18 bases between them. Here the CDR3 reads CASSPPGRVDGYTF. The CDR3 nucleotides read TGTGCCAGCAGCCCGCCGGGGCGAGTGGACGGCTACACCTTC.

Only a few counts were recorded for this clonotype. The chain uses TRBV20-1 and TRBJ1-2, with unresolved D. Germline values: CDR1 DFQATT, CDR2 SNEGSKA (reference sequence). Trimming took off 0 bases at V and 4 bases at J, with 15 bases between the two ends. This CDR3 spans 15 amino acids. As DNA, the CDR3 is TGCAGTGCTAGAGATAGGGATGCGCCCGGCTATGGCTACACCTTC. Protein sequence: CSARDRDAPGYGYTF.

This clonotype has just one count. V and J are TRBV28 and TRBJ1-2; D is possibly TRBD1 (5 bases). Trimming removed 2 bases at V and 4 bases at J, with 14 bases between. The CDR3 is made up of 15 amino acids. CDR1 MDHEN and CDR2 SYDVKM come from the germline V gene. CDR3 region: CASSLVNRRIYGYTF. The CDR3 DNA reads TGTGCCAGCAGTTTAGTGAACAGGAGGATCTATGGCTACACCTTC.

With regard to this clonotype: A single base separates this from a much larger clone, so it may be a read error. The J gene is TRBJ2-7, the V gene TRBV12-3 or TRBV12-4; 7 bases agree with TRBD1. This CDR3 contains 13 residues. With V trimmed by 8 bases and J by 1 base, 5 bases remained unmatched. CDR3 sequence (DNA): TGTGCCAGCTGTGCGACAGGGTCCTACGAGCAGTACTTC. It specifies CASCATGSYEQYF.

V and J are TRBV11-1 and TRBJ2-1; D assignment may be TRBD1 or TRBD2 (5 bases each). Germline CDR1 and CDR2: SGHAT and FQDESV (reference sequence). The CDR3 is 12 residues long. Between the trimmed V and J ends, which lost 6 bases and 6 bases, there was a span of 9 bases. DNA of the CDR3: TGTGCCAGCAGGCCTGGGGGCAATGAGCAGTTCTTC. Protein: CASRPGGNEQFF.

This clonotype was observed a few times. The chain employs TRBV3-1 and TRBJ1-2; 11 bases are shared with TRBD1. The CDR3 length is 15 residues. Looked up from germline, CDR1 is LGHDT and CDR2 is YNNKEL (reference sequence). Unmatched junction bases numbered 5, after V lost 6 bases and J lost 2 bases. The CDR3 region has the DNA TGTGCCAGCAGGGGGACAGGGGGAGCCAACTATGGCTACACCTTC. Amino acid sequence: CASRGTGGANYGYTF.

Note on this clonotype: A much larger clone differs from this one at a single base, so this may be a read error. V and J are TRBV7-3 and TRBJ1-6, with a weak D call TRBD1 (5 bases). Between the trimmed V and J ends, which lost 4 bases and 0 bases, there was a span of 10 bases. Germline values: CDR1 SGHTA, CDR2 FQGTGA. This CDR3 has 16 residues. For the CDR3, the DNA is TGTGCCAGCAGCTCCCGACAGAGCTCCTATAATTCACCCCTCCACTTT. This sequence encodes CASSSRQSSYNSPLHF. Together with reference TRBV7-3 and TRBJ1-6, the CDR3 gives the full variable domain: GAGVSQTPSNKVTEKGKYVELRCDPISGHTALYWYRQSLGQGPEFLIYFQGTGAADDSGLPNDRFFAVRPEGSVSTLKIQRTERGDSAVYLCASSSRQSSYNSPLHFGNGTRLTVT.

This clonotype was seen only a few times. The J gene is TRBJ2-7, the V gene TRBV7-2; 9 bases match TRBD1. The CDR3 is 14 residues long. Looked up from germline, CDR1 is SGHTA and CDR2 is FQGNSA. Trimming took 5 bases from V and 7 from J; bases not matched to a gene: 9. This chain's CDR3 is CASSTLQGAGEQYF. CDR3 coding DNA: TGTGCCAGCAGCACATTACAGGGGGCGGGGGAGCAGTACTTC.

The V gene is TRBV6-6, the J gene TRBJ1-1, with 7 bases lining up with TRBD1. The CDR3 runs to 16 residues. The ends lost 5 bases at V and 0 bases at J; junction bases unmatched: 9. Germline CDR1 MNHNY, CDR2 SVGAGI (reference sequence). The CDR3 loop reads CASSRQGSLMNTEAFF. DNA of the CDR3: TGTGCCAGCAGTAGACAGGGATCTTTGATGAACACTGAAGCTTTCTTT.